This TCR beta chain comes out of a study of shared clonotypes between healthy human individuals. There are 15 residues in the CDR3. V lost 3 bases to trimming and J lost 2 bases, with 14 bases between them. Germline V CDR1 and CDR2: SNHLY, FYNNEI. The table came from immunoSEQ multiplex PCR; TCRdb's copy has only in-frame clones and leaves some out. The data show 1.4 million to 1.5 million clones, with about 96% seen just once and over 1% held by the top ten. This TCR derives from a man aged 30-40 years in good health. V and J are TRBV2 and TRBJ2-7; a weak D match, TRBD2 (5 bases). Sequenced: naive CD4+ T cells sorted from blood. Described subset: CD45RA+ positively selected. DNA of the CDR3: TGTGCCAGCAGTGATCCTTCGGGATACCCCTACGAGCAGTACTTC. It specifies CASSDPSGYPYEQYF. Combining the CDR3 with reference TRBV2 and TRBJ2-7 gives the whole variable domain EPEVTQTPSHQVTQMGQEVILRCVPISNHLYFYWYRQILGQKVEFLVSFYNNEISEKSEIFDDQFSVERPDGSNFTLKIRSTKLEDSAMYFCASSDPSGYPYEQYFGPGTRLTVT.